These 30 T cell receptor beta chains came from one sample sequenced in a study of chemoradiotherapy in HPV16-positive cancers. Profiled with immunoSEQ multiplex PCR; TCRdb holds only in-frame clones, not every one. Here the sample spans some 11,000 clones, 70% to 90% being singletons. The sequenced sample was blood, obtained from a patient who underwent chemoradiotherapy. Receptors were obtained from a human donor with HPV-associated anogenital cancer.

The chain combines TRBV5-1 with TRBJ2-3; 9 bases are a match to TRBD2. The V and J ends lost 5 bases and 8 bases, in that order; junction bases with no gene match: 9. The CDR3 loop spans 14 amino acids. The germline gives CDR1 SGHRS, CDR2 YFSETQ. The CDR3 spells CASRGGGAKVTQYF. DNA of the CDR3: TGCGCCAGCAGGGGCGGGGGGGCCAAGGTTACGCAGTATTTT. The full variable domain, in which reference TRBV5-1 and TRBJ2-3 provide the parts outside the CDR3, is KAGVTQTPRYLIKTRGQQVTLSCSPISGHRSVSWYQQTPGQGLQFLFEYFSETQRNKGNFPGRFSGRQFSNSRSEMNVSTLELGDSALYLCASRGGGAKVTQYFGPGTRLTVL.

The chain links TRBV5-6 to TRBJ1-1, with D maybe TRBD1 (6 bases). Trimming removed 2 bases at V and 2 bases at J, with 13 bases between. From germline, CDR1 is SGHDT and CDR2 YYEEEE. CDR3 length: 15 amino acids. The CDR3 spells CASSFDPGTNTEAFF. Written as DNA, the CDR3 is TGTGCCAGCAGCTTCGATCCAGGGACAAACACTGAAGCTTTCTTT.

The V call is TRBV4-2, the J call TRBJ2-1; 11 nucleotides line up with TRBD2. After removal of 3 bases from V and 4 bases from J, the junction contained 5 bases not matched to a gene. Germline values: CDR1 LGHNA, CDR2 YNFKEQ. The CDR3 extends over 16 amino acids. CDR3 loop: CASSQETSGTYNEQFF. CDR3 DNA: TGTGCCAGCAGCCAGGAGACTAGCGGGACTTACAATGAGCAGTTCTTC.

V usage is TRBV9 and J usage is TRBJ1-4; unclear D gene. V lost 4 bases, J lost 5 bases, and 12 bases lay in between. CDR3 length equals 14 residues. Per germline, CDR1 SGDLS and CDR2 YYNGEE. DNA of the CDR3: TGTGCCAGCAGCCCTCAGGTCACAAATGAAAAACTGTTTTTT. Its translation: CASSPQVTNEKLFF.

This chain uses TRBV29-1 with TRBJ2-7; perhaps TRBD1 as D (6 bases). Trimming took 3 bases from V and 0 from J, leaving 12 bases between them. Germline V gene lookup returns CDR1 SQVTM and CDR2 ANQGSEA. CDR3 length equals 14 residues. CDR3 nucleotide sequence: TGCAGCGTTGAGGGCAGGGGCAGCTCCTACGAGCAGTACTTC. Its protein product is CSVEGRGSSYEQYF.

In DNA form, the CDR3 reads TGCGCCAGCAGTGAGTCGAGAGGTAGGAGTGAAGCTTTCTTT. Residues: CASSESRGRSEAFF. The V and J genes are TRBV10-2 and TRBJ1-1, with unresolved D. V was trimmed by 0 bases and J by 7 bases, leaving 12 bases between them. Per the germline V gene, CDR1 is WSHSY and CDR2 is SAAADI. The CDR3 has 14 amino acids.

This clone was detected only once. This chain connects TRBV6-5 to TRBJ1-2; 7 nucleotides match TRBD1. Germline lookup yields CDR1 MNHEY and CDR2 SVGAGI. After removal of 0 bases from V and 3 bases from J, the junction contained 7 bases not matched to a gene. The CDR3 runs 16 residues. CDR3 amino acids: CASSYSNGGTDYGYTF. The CDR3 DNA sequence: TGTGCCAGCAGTTACTCGAACGGCGGGACAGACTATGGCTACACCTTC.

The rearrangement uses TRBV10-2 and TRBJ1-6; perhaps TRBD1 as D (5 bases). The CDR3 is 14 amino acids. The germline V gene has CDR1 WSHSY and CDR2 SAAADI. Trimming pared 8 bases from V and 5 bases from J, leaving 13 bases between. For the CDR3, the DNA is TGCGCCAGCCTAGAGGGGACGGATAATTCACCCCTCCACTTT. Translated, it gives CASLEGTDNSPLHF.

V and J are TRBV11-2 and TRBJ1-1; no clear D. This CDR3 has 14 residues. V was shortened by 5 bases and J by 4 bases, with 14 bases between the two germline ends. Per the germline V gene, CDR1 is SGHAT and CDR2 is FQNNGV. The CDR3 DNA is TGTGCCAGCAGCATTACAGCGGTCGGCACTGAAGCTTTCTTT. It specifies CASSITAVGTEAFF.

V usage is TRBV14 and J usage is TRBJ1-2, with D possibly TRBD1 on 5 matching bases. CDR3 size: 13 residues. Trimming took 1 base from V and 8 from J, leaving 11 bases between them. Germline values: CDR1 SGHDN, CDR2 FVKESK. The CDR3 sequence: CASSQARAGGYTF. The CDR3 region has the DNA TGTGCCAGCAGCCAAGCCAGGGCTGGAGGCTACACCTTC.

V is TRBV12-5 and J is TRBJ1-4; D uncertain. The ends were cut back, 3 bases at V and 1 base at J, with 6 bases in the middle. From germline, CDR1 is LGHNT and CDR2 FRNRAP. The CDR3 runs 14 residues. Here the CDR3 DNA reads TGTGCTAGTGGTTTAGGAATAACTAATGAAAAACTGTTTTTT. It codes for CASGLGITNEKLFF.

The J gene is TRBJ2-3, the V gene TRBV7-2; TRBD2 aligns across 15 bases. Germline CDR1 SGHTA, CDR2 FQGNSA. The CDR3 is made up of 18 amino acids. With V trimmed by 5 bases and J by 3 bases, 9 bases remained unmatched. CDR3 bases: TGTGCCAGCAGCCGCCGGACTAGCGGGGGGGATGGGACAGATACGCAGTATTTT. Translation gives CASSRRTSGGDGTDTQYF.

The rearrangement links TRBV10-3 to TRBJ1-3, with a weak D call TRBD1 (6 bases). Germline V lookup: CDR1 ENHRY, CDR2 SYGVKD. Trimming took 7 bases from V and 4 from J, leaving 17 bases between them. The CDR3 runs 15 residues. The CDR3 loop reads CAITEQGLAGNTIYF. The CDR3 DNA reads as TGTGCCATCACCGAACAGGGTCTGGCAGGAAACACCATATATTTT.

Notes on this clone: At one end, the junction sequence differs from germline, possibly due to a read error. This sequence joins TRBV14 and TRBJ1-2; 7 bases agree with TRBD1. The CDR3 has 17 amino acids. CDR1 is SGHDN and CDR2 is FVKESK in the germline V gene. CDR3 in amino acids: CVSSPNPHRQGPQGYTF. CDR3 bases: TGTGTCAGCAGTCCGAATCCGCACCGACAGGGTCCCCAGGGCTACACCTTC.

This clone came up once. The V and J genes are TRBV4-2 and TRBJ2-5; D is ambiguous. This CDR3 is built from 14 residues. The germline V and J ends were trimmed by 3 bases and 4 bases, with 12 bases remaining between them. From germline, CDR1 is LGHNA and CDR2 YNFKEQ. The CDR3 sequence is CASSQNPLAETQYF. For the CDR3, the DNA is TGTGCCAGCAGCCAGAACCCATTGGCAGAGACCCAGTACTTC.

This clone was seen a single time. This chain joins TRBV7-2 and TRBJ2-2, with D possibly being TRBD1 (5 bases). Germline values: CDR1 SGHTA, CDR2 FQGNSA. The CDR3 sequence is 13 residues long. V was pared by 5 bases and J by 6 bases, with 10 bases between. CDR3 bases: TGTGCCAGCAGCCCAGGGTCCCCCGGGGAGCTGTTTTTT. Amino acid sequence: CASSPGSPGELFF. Full variable domain (remainder filled in from reference TRBV7-2 and TRBJ2-2): GAGVSQSPSNKVTEKGKDVELRCDPISGHTALYWYRQSLGQGLEFLIYFQGNSAPDKSGLPSDRFSAERTGGSVSTLTIQRTQQEDSAVYLCASSPGSPGELFFGEGSRLTVL.

The chain links TRBV19 to TRBJ1-1; no clear D gene. V was cut by 2 bases and J by 2 bases, with 12 bases left in between. CDR1 is LNHDA, CDR2 SQIVND, per germline (reference sequence). The CDR3 runs to 15 residues. The CDR3 sequence is CASSIWAGENTEAFF. The CDR3 nucleotides read TGTGCCAGTAGTATATGGGCGGGCGAAAACACTGAAGCTTTCTTT.

This chain links TRBV21-1 with TRBJ2-1. TRBV21-1 is recorded as a pseudogene. This CDR3 contains 15 residues. The CDR3 nucleotides are TGTGCCAGCAGCAAAGAAAATAGGTTCTACAATGAGCAGTTCTTC. This codes for CASSKENRFYNEQFF.

This rearrangement joins TRBV2 to TRBJ2-1; possibly TRBD1 or TRBD2 for D (6 bases each). The V end was cut by 6 bases, the J end by 1 base, with 13 bases between. Germline values: CDR1 SNHLY, CDR2 FYNNEI. This CDR3 is built from 15 residues. The chain's CDR3 is CASRLGGPSYNEQFF. CDR3 coding DNA: TGTGCCAGCAGACTCGGGGGCCCTTCCTACAATGAGCAGTTCTTC.

The CDR3 region has the DNA TGTGCCAGCAGTTCGGGGTGGAACTATGGCTACACCTTC. It is translated as CASSSGWNYGYTF. The chain is built from TRBV28 and TRBJ1-2; D remains unclear. Between the trimmed V and J ends, which lost 4 bases and 2 bases, there was a span of 8 bases. Germline-derived CDR1 and CDR2 are MDHEN and SYDVKM. The CDR3 consists of 13 residues.

There are a few counts of this clone. Here the CDR3 DNA reads TGTGCCAGCAGCCTCGACAGGGATCAGCCCCAGCATTTT. Its translation is CASSLDRDQPQHF. The chain uses TRBV6-6 and TRBJ1-5; TRBD1 matches 7 bases. Germline trimming cut 6 bases from V and 5 bases from J; bases unmatched to any gene: 4. Germline-derived CDR1 and CDR2 are MNHNY and SVGAGI (reference sequence). The CDR3 sequence is 13 residues long.

DNA for the CDR3: TGTGCCAGCTCACCAACCGGGGCCTTCTATGGCTACACCTTC. Translated, it gives CASSPTGAFYGYTF. The V and J genes are TRBV18 and TRBJ1-2; D may be TRBD1 (5 bases). The CDR3 is 14 residues long. The germline gives CDR1 KGHSH, CDR2 LQKENI. Trimming left V 2 bases short and J 4 bases short, with 11 bases between.

This rearrangement joins TRBV19 to TRBJ2-5, with D possibly being TRBD1 (5 bases). The CDR3 is 13 amino acids. The V end lost 4 bases, the J end lost 2 bases, and 8 bases lay between the germline ends. The V gene's germline CDR1 is LNHDA and CDR2 SQIVND (reference sequence). CDR3 amino acids: CASSRGHQETQYF. The CDR3 region has the DNA TGTGCCAGTAGTAGAGGACATCAAGAGACCCAGTACTTC. Full variable domain (remainder filled in from reference TRBV19 and TRBJ2-5): DGGITQSPKYLFRKEGQNVTLSCEQNLNHDAMYWYRQDPGQGLRLIYYSQIVNDFQKGDIAEGYSVSREKKESFPLTVTSAQKNPTAFYLCASSRGHQETQYFGPGTRLLVL.

The chain is built from TRBV7-9 and TRBJ2-7; D may be TRBD1 or TRBD2 (5 bases each). The germline V and J ends were trimmed by 3 bases and 0 bases, with 12 bases remaining between them. CDR1 and CDR2 (germline): SEHNR, FQNEAQ (reference sequence). The CDR3 runs to 15 residues. CDR3 amino acids: CASSFRGASSYEQYF. CDR3 bases: TGTGCCAGCAGCTTCCGAGGGGCAAGCTCCTACGAGCAGTACTTC.

The chain recombines TRBV2 with TRBJ2-2; 7 bases fit TRBD1. The CDR3 has 16 residues. Germline CDR1 and CDR2: SNHLY and FYNNEI. Trimming at V came to 2 bases and at J to 0 bases, leaving 3 bases not matched to a gene. CDR3 bases: TGTGCCAGCAGTGAATTCGGGACAGCGAACACCGGGGAGCTGTTTTTT. It is translated as CASSEFGTANTGELFF. The full variable domain, rest sourced from reference TRBV2 and TRBJ2-2, is EPEVTQTPSHQVTQMGQEVILRCVPISNHLYFYWYRQILGQKVEFLVSFYNNEISEKSEIFDDQFSVERPDGSNFTLKIRSTKLEDSAMYFCASSEFGTANTGELFFGEGSRLTVL.

V and J are TRBV5-1 and TRBJ2-1; TRBD2 matches 8 bases. This CDR3 comprises 14 residues. V dropped 4 bases and J dropped 4; count of bases not matched to a gene: 4. CDR1 is SGHRS and CDR2 is YFSETQ in the germline V gene. The DNA for the CDR3 is TGCGCCAGCAGCGACGGGGGGGGTTACAATGAGCAGTTCTTC. It yields the protein CASSDGGGYNEQFF.

J is TRBJ2-5 and V is TRBV5-1; either TRBD1 or TRBD2 may fit D (5 bases each). The CDR3 is made up of 15 amino acids. V lost 0 bases to trimming and J lost 2 bases, with 11 bases between them. Germline V gene data show CDR1 as SGHRS and CDR2 as YFSETQ. The CDR3 is CASSLGGTGQETQYF. The CDR3 DNA is TGCGCCAGCAGCTTGGGAGGGACGGGACAAGAGACCCAGTACTTC.

The chain joins TRBV30 to TRBJ1-3; D gene unclear. CDR1 GTSNPN and CDR2 SVGIG come from the germline V gene (reference sequence). The CDR3 spans 14 residues. V dropped 4 bases and J dropped 4 bases, with 14 bases sitting between them. CDR3 nucleotide sequence: TGTGCCTGGACCACTGATTCCCGAGGAAACACCATATATTTT. Translated, it gives CAWTTDSRGNTIYF. The variable domain in full, with the rest retrieved from reference TRBV30 and TRBJ1-3, is SQTIHQWPATLVQPVGSPLSLECTVEGTSNPNLYWYRQAAGRGLQLLFYSVGIGQISSEVPQNLSASRPQDRQFILSSKKLLLSDSGFYLCAWTTDSRGNTIYFGEGSWLTVV.

The rearrangement uses TRBV5-1 and TRBJ1-1; a possible D gene is TRBD1 (5 bases). This CDR3 is built from 12 residues. The V end lost 2 bases, the J end lost 6 bases, and 8 bases lay between the germline ends. The germline CDR1 and CDR2 sequences are SGHRS and YFSETQ. DNA for the CDR3: TGCGCCAGCAGCTTCGGGGGGGCTGAAGCTTTCTTT. Its translation is CASSFGGAEAFF.

The V gene is TRBV10-3, the J gene TRBJ2-4; D might be TRBD2 (6 bases). This CDR3 is 14 amino acids long. CDR1 and CDR2 from the germline V gene are ENHRY and SYGVKD. V was shortened by 8 bases and J by 9 bases, with 20 bases between the two germline ends. The CDR3: CAIALGGPDTIQYF. CDR3 in DNA: TGTGCCATCGCCTTGGGGGGACCCGATACCATTCAGTACTTC.